This entry is about one TCR beta chain. Its antigen remains unidentified. The source of the sample is a study of cytomegalovirus exposure and HLA in healthy donors. Study details: The early release's HLA-typed donors yielded roughly 85 million unique TCRs.

Study outcomes and limitations: A few V segments could not be told apart, such as TRBV6-2 and TRBV6-3, and were left out. It was approximately 150 TCR beta chains that were listed as cytomegalovirus-associated.

PCR involved 60 Vbeta and 13 Jbeta primers. Repertoires were generated with immunoSEQ multiplex PCR, while TCRdb's copy carries only in-frame clones and drops some. The sample includes roughly 200,000 clones, about 70% of them seen just once. The CDR3 contains 12 residues. In germline, CDR1 is LGHNA, CDR2 YNFKEQ. Trimming cost V 1 base and J 12 bases, with 10 bases left between them. This TCR was sampled from a man between 35 and 55 years old in good health and CMV-seropositive. V gene TRBV4-2 combines with J gene TRBJ2-1, with D perhaps matching TRBD2 (5 bases). The sample was PBMCs. CDR3 loop: CASSQAGRGQFF. In nucleotides, the CDR3 is TGTGCCAGCAGCCAAGCGGGGAGAGGGCAGTTCTTC.